A selection of T cell receptor beta chains follows, all from one sample in a study of CD8+ T cells in alopecia areata. Measured with immunoSEQ multiplex PCR; TCRdb has only the in-frame clones, and not every one. The sample lists over 110,000 clones, around 49% occurring once. The material sequenced was CD4+ T cells sorted from blood, taken at week 0. The source of these receptors is a human donor with alopecia areata. Both conserved end residues are part of each CDR3. D genes are given only for firm matches. Clone sizes are given selectively: once, few, many, or a class where the clone is expanded.

abundance: -
v_gene: TRBV30
d_gene: TRBD2
j_gene: TRBJ2-3
CDR3aa: CAWQTGTSGRGTDTQYF
CDR3nt: TGTGCCTGGCAGACTGGGACTAGCGGGAGGGGTACAGATACGCAGTATTTT

abundance: -
v_gene: TRBV15
d_gene: TRBD2
j_gene: TRBJ2-3
CDR3aa: CATSGRLASTDTQYF
CDR3nt: TGTGCCACCAGCGGAAGACTAGCGAGCACAGATACGCAGTATTTT

abundance: few
v_gene: TRBV6-5
d_gene: TRBD1
j_gene: TRBJ1-4
CDR3aa: CASSYTGTGGDEKLFF
CDR3nt: TGTGCCAGCAGTTACACTGGGACAGGGGGCGATGAAAAACTGTTTTTT

abundance: -
v_gene: TRBV10-3
d_gene: TRBD2
j_gene: TRBJ2-6
CDR3aa: CAISEGIAGRSGANVLTF
CDR3nt: TGTGCCATCAGTGAGGGGATAGCGGGTCGCTCTGGGGCCAACGTCCTGACTTTC

abundance: few
v_gene: TRBV9
d_gene: -
j_gene: TRBJ1-4
CDR3aa: CASSVGWGYNEKLFF
CDR3nt: TGTGCCAGCAGCGTAGGTTGGGGGTATAATGAAAAACTGTTTTTT

abundance: -
v_gene: TRBV14
d_gene: -
j_gene: TRBJ2-2
CDR3aa: CASATRDTGELFF
CDR3nt: TGTGCCAGCGCAACTAGGGACACCGGGGAGCTGTTTTTT

abundance: -
v_gene: TRBV29-1
d_gene: TRBD1
j_gene: TRBJ2-1
CDR3aa: CSVDGQGRASYNEQFF
CDR3nt: TGCAGCGTTGATGGACAGGGCAGGGCTTCCTACAATGAGCAGTTCTTC

abundance: -
v_gene: TRBV7-9
d_gene: -
j_gene: TRBJ1-1
CDR3aa: CASSRIYGDPLVEAFF
CDR3nt: TGTGCCAGCAGCCGCATCTACGGGGACCCCCTCGTGGAAGCTTTCTTT

abundance: -
v_gene: TRBV6-5
d_gene: -
j_gene: TRBJ2-1
CDR3aa: CASSPGPTREQFF
CDR3nt: TGTGCCAGCAGCCCCGGACCAACGCGGGAGCAGTTCTTC

abundance: -
v_gene: TRBV5-6
d_gene: -
j_gene: TRBJ2-5
CDR3aa: CASSLQTRRETQYF
CDR3nt: TGTGCCAGCAGCTTGCAGACTAGGCGAGAGACCCAGTACTTC

abundance: -
v_gene: TRBV18
d_gene: -
j_gene: TRBJ1-5
CDR3aa: CASSPSRVNYGNQPQHF
CDR3nt: TGTGCCAGCTCACCTAGCAGGGTGAATTATGGCAATCAGCCCCAGCATTTT

abundance: -
v_gene: TRBV7-2
d_gene: -
j_gene: TRBJ2-7
CDR3aa: CASSLVAPSYEQYF
CDR3nt: TGTGCCAGCAGCTTAGTGGCGCCTTCCTACGAGCAGTACTTC

abundance: few
v_gene: TRBV28
d_gene: -
j_gene: TRBJ2-7
CDR3aa: CASSLPRREQYF
CDR3nt: TGTGCCAGCAGTTTGCCCCGTCGAGAGCAGTACTTC

abundance: -
v_gene: TRBV30
d_gene: -
j_gene: TRBJ1-2
CDR3aa: CAWSVSGGFKYGYTF
CDR3nt: TGTGCCTGGAGTGTATCGGGGGGCTTTAAGTATGGCTACACCTTC

abundance: -
v_gene: TRBV28
d_gene: -
j_gene: TRBJ2-3
CDR3aa: CASRDHSLGQYF
CDR3nt: TGTGCCAGCAGGGATCACTCCTTGGGGCAGTATTTT

abundance: once
v_gene: TRBV28
d_gene: -
j_gene: TRBJ2-1
CDR3aa: CASSPSGNEQFF
CDR3nt: TGTGCCAGCAGCCCTAGTGGCAATGAGCAGTTCTTC